This TCR beta chain is drawn from a study of T cell responses to AZD1222 COVID-19 vaccine. Notes on the study in general: Donors skewed white British and female; clonal diversity was possibly underestimated.

Using immunoSEQ multiplex PCR, the repertoire was profiled, and TCRdb retains in-frame clones only, with some absent. Found here are fewer than 150,000 clones, 85% to 95% of them singletons; the top ten hold approximately 7%. The length of the CDR3 is 18 residues. CDR1 and CDR2 from the germline V gene are SGHDT and YYEEEE. Trimming took 4 bases from V and 2 from J, leaving 25 bases between them. This clone has only one observation. Its antigen is not identified. The sequence derives from an adult who received the AZD1222 COVID-19 vaccine. V is TRBV5-6 and J is TRBJ2-7; the D gene could be TRBD1 or TRBD2 (5 bases each). Sequenced here: peripheral blood, sampled 28 days after the second AZD1222 dose. CDR3 nucleotide sequence: TGTGCCAGCAGCAGTTTCTTACCGGGACCAGGCTCGCCCTACGAGCAGTACTTC. This encodes CASSSFLPGPGSPYEQYF.